This TCR beta chain was identified in a study of cytomegalovirus exposure and HLA in healthy donors. Study-level information: Genotyping showed 75% to 90% of some 400 donors falling in the Caucasian-associated ancestry cluster.

The V gene lost 4 bases and the J gene lost 3 bases, with 7 bases spanning the gap. Germline CDR1 reads MNHEY; CDR2 reads SVGAGI. The CDR3 is 13 residues long. Amplification used 60 Vbeta primers and 13 Jbeta primers. Profiling relied on immunoSEQ multiplex PCR, and the TCRdb table lists in-frame clones only, not all of them. The sample yields approximately 79,000 clones, 78% seen once. This TCR was recovered from a male donor in good health and CMV-seropositive. V is TRBV6-5 and J is TRBJ2-1; possibly TRBD2 for D (5 bases). Sequenced sample: PBMCs. This CDR3 is CASSSSGYNEQFF. In DNA, the CDR3 is TGTGCCAGCAGTTCCAGCGGCTACAATGAGCAGTTCTTC.